The next 26 T cell receptor beta chains were all read from a single sample in a study of radiotherapy plus CTLA-4 blockade in lung cancer. Libraries were prepared by immunoSEQ multiplex PCR; TCRdb keeps only in-frame clonotypes and omits some of them. This table has around 71,000 clones, 60% to 80% appearing once. The sequencing here drew on peripheral blood, taken from a patient treated with radiotherapy plus ipilimumab. These receptors were collected from a human donor with non-small cell lung cancer whose response to radiotherapy plus ipilimumab could not be evaluated. Some clones in this sample may be carry-over from other donors' samples.

The chain employs TRBV6-5 and TRBJ1-2; no definite D call. The CDR3 runs to 12 residues. Trimming cost V 5 bases and J 4 bases, with 8 bases left between them. Germline assignment: CDR1 MNHEY and CDR2 SVGAGI. The DNA of the CDR3 is TGTGCCAGCAGTGAATTCAGCTATGGCTACACCTTC. It specifies CASSEFSYGYTF.

The genes are TRBV19 and TRBJ2-7; 9 bases are shared with TRBD1. Germline lookup yields CDR1 LNHDA and CDR2 SQIVND (reference sequence). V gave up 4 bases and J gave up 2 bases; unmatched junction bases: 3. This CDR3 has 14 residues. The CDR3 nucleotides read TGTGCCAGTAGTACCCGACAGGGGGCCTACGAGCAGTACTTC. Its protein is CASSTRQGAYEQYF. Using reference TRBV19 and TRBJ2-7 for the parts outside the CDR3, the full variable domain is DGGITQSPKYLFRKEGQNVTLSCEQNLNHDAMYWYRQDPGQGLRLIYYSQIVNDFQKGDIAEGYSVSREKKESFPLTVTSAQKNPTAFYLCASSTRQGAYEQYFGPGTRLTVT.

V and J are TRBV29-1 and TRBJ2-3, with D perhaps matching TRBD1 (6 bases). The CDR3 length is 10 residues. V lost 7 bases and J lost 10, with 12 bases in between. CDR1 and CDR2 (germline): SQVTM, ANQGSEA. CDR3 amino acids: CSAQKGAQYF. CDR3 DNA sequence: TGCAGCGCTCAGAAGGGGGCGCAGTATTTT.

The chain couples TRBV6-5 to TRBJ1-1; perhaps TRBD1 as D (5 bases). This CDR3 has 12 amino acids. The ends were cut back, 8 bases at V and 3 bases at J, with 10 bases in the middle. Germline CDR1 is MNHEY and CDR2 is SVGAGI. The CDR3 region has the DNA TGTGCCAGCGGGGGGTGGGACACTGAAGCTTTCTTT. Translating gives CASGGWDTEAFF.

This clone was counted between two and nine times. V and J are TRBV14 and TRBJ1-5; 8 bases agree with TRBD1. V trimming: 3 bases; J trimming: 6 bases; junction bases outside the gene matches: 10. This CDR3 is built from 16 residues. Per germline, CDR1 SGHDN and CDR2 FVKESK. This CDR3 is CASSHLDRDRSQPQHF. CDR3 nucleotides: TGTGCCAGCAGCCACCTGGACAGGGACAGGAGTCAGCCCCAGCATTTT.

In this sample, this clone turned up once. This chain uses TRBV4-1 with TRBJ1-1; unclear D gene. CDR1 is MGHRA, CDR2 YSYEKL, per germline. The ends were cut back, 6 bases at V and 1 base at J, with 9 bases in the middle. This CDR3 region has 13 residues. CDR3 sequence: CASSPFGNTEAFF. CDR3 DNA: TGCGCCAGCAGTCCTTTCGGGAACACTGAAGCTTTCTTT.

The V and J genes are TRBV29-1 and TRBJ1-1; D uncertain. Trimming shortened V by 7 bases and J by 6 bases, and 12 bases separated the two germline ends. CDR3 length: 11 residues. Looked up from germline, CDR1 is SQVTM and CDR2 is ANQGSEA. CDR3 nucleotide sequence: TGCAGCGCCCTCTGGAGGGCTGAAGCTTTCTTT. Translation gives CSALWRAEAFF.

J is TRBJ1-2 and V is TRBV30; 8 positions agree with TRBD1. Losses at the gene ends were 5 bases for V and 3 bases for J; bases not matched to a gene: 11. The CDR3 is 15 amino acids. The V gene's germline CDR1 is GTSNPN and CDR2 SVGIG (reference sequence). The CDR3 region has the DNA TGTGCCTGGGGACCCATGACAGGGGCCCACTATGGCTACACCTTC. Translation: CAWGPMTGAHYGYTF.

This clone was observed a few times. The chain carries TRBV10-3 and TRBJ2-7; 7 nucleotides align to TRBD1. The V segment lost 4 bases and the J segment 4 bases; nucleotides outside the gene matches: 4. Germline V gene sequence: CDR1 ENHRY, CDR2 SYGVKD. This CDR3 contains 13 residues. This CDR3 reads CAISGQGNYEQYF. CDR3 DNA sequence: TGTGCCATCAGTGGACAGGGTAATTACGAGCAGTACTTC.

The CDR3 DNA is TGTGCCAGTAGTATAGTGACTTCGGACAATGAGCAGTTCTTC. Encoded protein: CASSIVTSDNEQFF. V gene TRBV19 combines with J gene TRBJ2-1; D not certain. The CDR3 sequence is 14 residues long. Trimming took off 1 base at V and 5 bases at J, with 9 bases between the two ends. CDR1 and CDR2 from the germline V gene are LNHDA and SQIVND (reference sequence).

This chain links TRBV10-3 with TRBJ1-6, with TRBD1 matching over 7 bases. After removal of 10 bases from V and 5 bases from J, the junction contained 17 bases not matched to a gene. The CDR3 contains 17 residues. From germline, CDR1 is ENHRY and CDR2 SYGVKD. CDR3 protein: CATQDTLGGSHNSPLHF. In DNA, the CDR3 is TGTGCCACCCAGGACACCCTAGGGGGCAGTCATAATTCACCCCTCCACTTT.

V is TRBV18 and J is TRBJ2-6; no definite D call. The CDR3 sequence is 13 residues long. Per germline, CDR1 KGHSH and CDR2 LQKENI. The V end was cut by 4 bases, the J end by 3 bases, with 4 bases between. The CDR3 bases are TGTGCCAGCTCACTCGGTGGGGCCAACGTCCTGACTTTC. This sequence encodes CASSLGGANVLTF.

This chain uses TRBV11-3 with TRBJ2-3; D uncertain. V was clipped by 2 bases and J by 0 bases, with 6 bases between them. This CDR3 region has 14 residues. Germline CDR1 is SGHNT and CDR2 is YENEEA. In DNA form, the CDR3 reads TGTGCCAGCAGCTTAATGGCCAGCACAGATACGCAGTATTTT. Translation gives CASSLMASTDTQYF. Combining the CDR3 with reference TRBV11-3 and TRBJ2-3 gives the whole variable domain EAGVVQSPRYKIIEKKQPVAFWCNPISGHNTLYWYLQNLGQGPELLIRYENEEAVDDSQLPKDRFSAERLKGVDSTLKIQPAELGDSAVYLCASSLMASTDTQYFGPGTRLTVL.

This clone was detected only a few times. This chain links TRBV7-2 with TRBJ1-3, with D perhaps TRBD1 (5 bases). Trimming cost V 7 bases and J 2 bases, with 12 bases left between them. Germline loops: CDR1 SGHTA, CDR2 FQGNSA. The CDR3 totals 14 residues. The CDR3 coding sequence is TGTGCCAGCAAACCCGGGGGAACTGGAAACACCATATATTTT. This encodes CASKPGGTGNTIYF. Filled out from reference TRBV7-2 and TRBJ1-3, the complete variable domain reads GAGVSQSPSNKVTEKGKDVELRCDPISGHTALYWYRQSLGQGLEFLIYFQGNSAPDKSGLPSDRFSAERTGGSVSTLTIQRTQQEDSAVYLCASKPGGTGNTIYFGEGSWLTVV.

The DNA of the CDR3 is TGTGCCAGCAGCTTAGCCGGACAGAGCGGAAACATTCAGTACTTC. Protein sequence: CASSLAGQSGNIQYF. J is TRBJ2-4 and V is TRBV7-2, with a tentative D call TRBD1 (6 bases). Germline CDR1 reads SGHTA; CDR2 reads FQGNSA. CDR3 length: 15 amino acids. Deletions cut 0 bases from V and 6 bases from J, with 12 bases between.

This clone appeared a few times. The V gene is TRBV7-2, the J gene TRBJ1-2, with 9 bases lining up with TRBD1. Trimming at V came to 8 bases and at J to 8 bases, leaving 9 bases not matched to a gene. Germline values: CDR1 SGHTA, CDR2 FQGNSA. The CDR3 covers 13 residues. CDR3 sequence reads: CASGDRVFGGYTF. CDR3 nucleotide sequence: TGTGCCAGCGGGGACAGGGTTTTTGGGGGCTACACCTTC. Looking up the rest from reference TRBV7-2 and TRBJ1-2 gives the full variable domain: GAGVSQSPSNKVTEKGKDVELRCDPISGHTALYWYRQSLGQGLEFLIYFQGNSAPDKSGLPSDRFSAERTGGSVSTLTIQRTQQEDSAVYLCASGDRVFGGYTFGSGTRLTVV.

This clone is a singleton in its sample. V usage is TRBV28 and J usage is TRBJ1-2; TRBD1 aligns across 8 bases. Per the germline V gene, CDR1 is MDHEN and CDR2 is SYDVKM. The CDR3 has 15 residues. The V segment lost 5 bases and the J segment 4 bases; nucleotides outside the gene matches: 9. The CDR3 coding sequence is TGTGCCAGCAGTATAACAGGGGGTGTTTTCTATGGCTACACCTTC. Protein sequence: CASSITGGVFYGYTF.

This clone was seen only once. The V gene is TRBV7-9, the J gene TRBJ2-1, with D tentatively TRBD1 (7 bases). CDR1 SEHNR and CDR2 FQNEAQ come from the germline V gene (reference sequence). CDR3 size: 15 residues. V was cut by 5 bases and J by 9 bases, with 20 bases left in between. Here the CDR3 reads CASSRLDRTGGEQFF. CDR3 bases: TGTGCCAGCAGCCGCCTGGACAGGACCGGGGGTGAGCAGTTCTTC. Together with reference TRBV7-9 and TRBJ2-1, the CDR3 gives the full variable domain: DTGVSQNPRHKITKRGQNVTFRCDPISEHNRLYWYRQTLGQGPEFLTYFQNEAQLEKSRLLSDRFSAERPKGSFSTLEIQRTEQGDSAMYLCASSRLDRTGGEQFFGPGTRLTVL.

Note on this clone: An end of the junction does not agree with germline; a read error may underlie this. The chain is built from TRBV7-7 and TRBJ1-2; 8 bases map to TRBD1. This CDR3 comprises 16 residues. Germline V lookup: CDR1 SSHAT, CDR2 FNYEAQ (reference sequence). This CDR3 is CASSLVVPGGAEGYTF. The CDR3 DNA reads TGTGCTAGCAGCTTAGTAGTCCCAGGGGGCGCGGAGGGCTACACCTTC.

This chain uses TRBV2 with TRBJ2-2, with 8 nucleotides matching TRBD1. From germline, CDR1 is SNHLY and CDR2 FYNNEI. V shed 3 bases and J 2 bases; nucleotides not matched to a gene: 8. This CDR3 is built from 17 residues. Here the CDR3 DNA reads TGTGCCAGCAGTGACCCCCACACAGGGGGAAACACCGGGGAGCTGTTTTTT. Its protein product is CASSDPHTGGNTGELFF.

The rearrangement uses TRBV9 and TRBJ2-7, with D hard to call. This CDR3 contains 13 residues. The germline CDR1 and CDR2 sequences are SGDLS and YYNGEE. V gave up 0 bases and J gave up 7 bases, with 11 bases separating them. This CDR3 is CASSVVGSREQYF. CDR3 in DNA: TGTGCCAGCAGCGTAGTTGGTAGCCGGGAGCAGTACTTC.

The chain carries TRBV5-1 and TRBJ2-3, with 7 nucleotides matching TRBD1. J was trimmed by 4 bases and V by 4 bases; bases with no gene match: 12. CDR3 length: 16 residues. Germline CDR1 reads SGHRS; CDR2 reads YFSETQ. The CDR3 DNA reads TGCGCCAGCAGCACGTCAGGGGGACCGGTCCCAGATACGCAGTATTTT. Its protein product is CASSTSGGPVPDTQYF.

The chain couples TRBV28 to TRBJ1-2; D not certain. This CDR3 region has 12 residues. The V gene's germline CDR1 is MDHEN and CDR2 SYDVKM. V lost 5 bases and J lost 2, with 6 bases in between. CDR3 coding DNA: TGTGCCAGCAGTAACAGAAACTATGGCTACACCTTC. Encoded protein: CASSNRNYGYTF.

The chain couples TRBV10-3 to TRBJ1-2; TRBD1 matches 7 bases. CDR3 size: 15 residues. Germline values: CDR1 ENHRY, CDR2 SYGVKD. V was pared by 2 bases and J by 7 bases, with 10 bases of the junction left unmatched. In DNA, the CDR3 is TGTGCCATCAGTGAGACTCGACAGGGTGACGGTGGCTACACCTTC. Residues: CAISETRQGDGGYTF.

This clone appeared a single time. The chain joins TRBV6-1 to TRBJ1-5, with D unresolved. Germline values: CDR1 MNHNS, CDR2 SASEGT. V lost 1 base to trimming and J lost 5 bases, with 6 bases between them. The CDR3 runs to 13 residues. CDR3 sequence: CASSEDGDQPQHF. The CDR3 region has the DNA TGTGCCAGCAGTGAAGATGGAGATCAGCCCCAGCATTTT.

The chain couples TRBV7-2 to TRBJ1-2; D ambiguous. The CDR3 runs 16 residues. Germline loops: CDR1 SGHTA, CDR2 FQGNSA. Trimming pared 0 bases from V and 7 bases from J, leaving 18 bases between. The CDR3 region has the DNA TGTGCCAGCAGCTTAGCGCACGGAGGGAGAAGTGGTGGCTACACCTTC. Encoded protein: CASSLAHGGRSGGYTF.